The 25 T cell receptor beta chains reported below all come from one sample, sequenced in a study of PD-1 blockade in mismatch repair-deficient tumors (dated by TCRdb to 2017 to 2019). The library came from the immunoSEQ multiplex PCR assay. Imported from immuneACCESS, the table was reduced by TCRdb to in-frame sequences with V and J called. These copies leave out some clones; in studies compared against another copy, an unresolved V gene accounts for under half, and the cause of the remainder is not known. This sample holds tens of thousands of clones; more than 65% were observed only once. 2.6% of the sample goes to the ten largest clones. What the time point label conveys for this sample: peripheral blood 12 weeks after first pembrolizumab dose. The material sequenced was peripheral blood, taken 12 weeks after starting pembrolizumab. These receptors were obtained from an adult with mismatch repair-deficient cancer.

The rearrangement joins TRBV7-2 to TRBJ2-3; the match to TRBD2 covers 7 bases. Germline-derived CDR1 and CDR2 are SGHTA and FQGNSA. The V and J ends lost 4 bases and 0 bases, in that order; junction bases with no gene match: 13. CDR3 size: 18 residues. The DNA of the CDR3 is TGTGCCAGCAGCTCAACTAGCGTTGGCCGGGGAAGCACAGATACGCAGTATTTT. Amino acids: CASSSTSVGRGSTDTQYF.

The chain recombines TRBV7-3 with TRBJ2-1, with 9 positions matching TRBD2. V shed 1 base and J 7 bases; nucleotides not matched to a gene: 5. CDR1 is SGHTA, CDR2 FQGTGA, per germline. This CDR3 spans 15 amino acids. CDR3 sequence (DNA): TGTGCCAGCAGCTTAAGCCTAGCGGGAAAAAATGAGCAGTTCTTC. Protein product: CASSLSLAGKNEQFF.

The chain has TRBV7-2 and TRBJ2-5; D is unresolved. CDR3 length: 13 amino acids. Trimming removed 7 bases at V and 0 bases at J, with 9 bases between. Germline V CDR1 and CDR2: SGHTA, FQGNSA. CDR3 bases: TGTGCCAGCACCGGTGGGTACCAAGAGACCCAGTACTTC. Protein sequence: CASTGGYQETQYF. The full variable domain, rest sourced from reference TRBV7-2 and TRBJ2-5, is GAGVSQSPSNKVTEKGKDVELRCDPISGHTALYWYRQSLGQGLEFLIYFQGNSAPDKSGLPSDRFSAERTGGSVSTLTIQRTQQEDSAVYLCASTGGYQETQYFGPGTRLLVL.

In this sample, this clone turned up a few times. The chain combines TRBV10-1 with TRBJ2-7; no clear D gene. The CDR3 runs 11 residues. Germline CDR1 and CDR2: WNHNN and SYGVQD (reference sequence). Between the trimmed V and J ends, which lost 5 bases and 5 bases, there was a span of 7 bases. The CDR3 reads CASSSGNEQYF. The CDR3, as DNA: TGCGCCAGCAGTAGTGGAAACGAGCAGTACTTC.

The chain couples TRBV11-3 to TRBJ2-1; TRBD2 aligns across 15 bases. With V trimmed by 3 bases and J by 7 bases, 10 bases remained unmatched. CDR3 length equals 18 residues. Per germline, CDR1 SGHNT and CDR2 YENEEA. This CDR3 is CASSLGLAGGAPFNEQFF. The CDR3 DNA reads as TGTGCCAGCAGCTTGGGACTAGCGGGGGGTGCTCCCTTTAATGAGCAGTTCTTC.

In nucleotides, the CDR3 is TGTGCCAGCAGCTTTACAGACAGGGGAAGGGTGTTTTTT. As protein: CASSFTDRGRVFF. This sequence joins TRBV7-2 and TRBJ2-2; 8 bases agree with TRBD1. V trimming: 3 bases; J trimming: 15 bases; junction bases outside the gene matches: 9. Germline V gene sequence: CDR1 SGHTA, CDR2 FQGNSA. The CDR3 loop spans 13 amino acids.

The CDR3 sequence is CASTRGLTSNYGYTF. The DNA of the CDR3 is TGTGCCAGCACTCGGGGACTAACCTCTAACTATGGCTACACCTTC. The J gene is TRBJ1-2, the V gene TRBV5-8; D perhaps matches TRBD1 (5 bases). The CDR3 is 15 amino acids. V dropped 6 bases and J dropped 0 bases, with 15 bases sitting between them. The germline CDR1 and CDR2 sequences are SGHTS and YDEGEE.

A word on this clone: The identical CDR3 is also encoded by other nucleotide sequences in the sample. The CDR3 here is CASSLGGPDTQYF. The CDR3 DNA reads as TGTGCCAGCAGCTTAGGGGGTCCGGATACGCAGTATTTT. The V and J genes are TRBV7-3 and TRBJ2-3, with D possibly called TRBD1 or TRBD2 (5 bases each). Between the trimmed V and J ends, which lost 2 bases and 6 bases, there was a span of 9 bases. The CDR3 loop spans 13 amino acids. Germline CDR1 is SGHTA and CDR2 is FQGTGA.

The chain is built from TRBV9 and TRBJ2-1, with TRBD2 matching 9 bases. The germline V gene encodes CDR1 SGDLS and CDR2 YYNGEE. Losses at the gene ends were 3 bases for V and 9 bases for J; bases not matched to a gene: 13. This CDR3 is 16 amino acids long. The CDR3 DNA follows: TGTGCCAGCAGCGCCTTAGCGGGAGTAGAGGCAGGTGAGCAGTTCTTC. It encodes CASSALAGVEAGEQFF.

The chain carries TRBV5-1 and TRBJ2-1, with 7 bases fitting TRBD1. Germline V CDR1 and CDR2: SGHRS, YFSETQ. The V segment lost 2 bases and the J segment 5 bases; nucleotides outside the gene matches: 7. The CDR3 extends over 15 amino acids. The CDR3 coding sequence is TGCGCCAGCAGCTTTCCCGGACAGGAGAACAATGAGCAGTTCTTC. The encoded protein is CASSFPGQENNEQFF. Full variable domain (outside the CDR3, taken from reference TRBV5-1 and TRBJ2-1): KAGVTQTPRYLIKTRGQQVTLSCSPISGHRSVSWYQQTPGQGLQFLFEYFSETQRNKGNFPGRFSGRQFSNSRSEMNVSTLELGDSALYLCASSFPGQENNEQFFGPGTRLTVL.

In its sample, this clone was seen once. This chain links TRBV2 with TRBJ2-6; weak D call: TRBD1 (6 bases). This CDR3 has 15 residues. V lost 6 bases and J 0 bases, leaving 9 bases between the germline ends. Per germline, CDR1 SNHLY and CDR2 FYNNEI. CDR3 region: CASRLDSSGANVLTF. The DNA of the CDR3 is TGTGCCAGCAGATTGGACAGCTCTGGGGCCAACGTCCTGACTTTC.

The V call is TRBV6-5, the J call TRBJ1-1; unclear D gene. V lost 1 base and J lost 3, with 9 bases in between. The CDR3 consists of 14 residues. Per germline, CDR1 MNHEY and CDR2 SVGAGI. CDR3 sequence: CASSYFGVYTEAFF. In DNA, the CDR3 is TGTGCCAGCAGTTACTTCGGGGTATACACTGAAGCTTTCTTT.

The J gene is TRBJ2-2, the V gene TRBV7-3, with TRBD2 matching over 14 bases. V was pared by 6 bases and J by 7 bases, with 4 bases of the junction left unmatched. CDR3 length: 15 amino acids. Germline V gives CDR1 SGHTA, CDR2 FQGTGA. The CDR3: CASRRTSGRNGELFF. The CDR3 DNA reads TGTGCCAGCAGAAGGACTAGCGGGAGGAACGGGGAGCTGTTTTTT.

This chain uses TRBV27 with TRBJ2-7, with a weak D call TRBD1 (5 bases). V was shortened by 7 bases and J by 2 bases, with 12 bases between the two germline ends. CDR1 is MNHEY and CDR2 is SMNVEV in the germline V gene (reference sequence). CDR3 length equals 13 residues. The DNA of the CDR3 is TGTGCCAGCAAACAGGAGAGACCCTACGAGCAGTACTTC. This encodes CASKQERPYEQYF.

The chain uses TRBV19 and TRBJ2-3; TRBD2 is a possible D gene (5 bases). Germline values: CDR1 LNHDA, CDR2 SQIVND (reference sequence). The CDR3 totals 14 residues. The germline V and J ends were trimmed by 5 bases and 2 bases, with 11 bases remaining between them. The DNA for the CDR3 is TGTGCCAGTAGTCTCGGGCTAGCCACAGATACGCAGTATTTT. It is translated as CASSLGLATDTQYF. The full variable domain, completed using reference TRBV19 and TRBJ2-3, is DGGITQSPKYLFRKEGQNVTLSCEQNLNHDAMYWYRQDPGQGLRLIYYSQIVNDFQKGDIAEGYSVSREKKESFPLTVTSAQKNPTAFYLCASSLGLATDTQYFGPGTRLTVL.

This chain links TRBV6-5 with TRBJ2-5; possibly TRBD1 for D (6 bases). This CDR3 has 14 amino acids. Between the trimmed V and J ends, which lost 2 bases and 5 bases, there was a span of 12 bases. The germline CDR1 and CDR2 sequences are MNHEY and SVGAGI. The CDR3 DNA is TGTGCCAGCAGTTACCCAGGGGTGGAGGAGACCCAGTACTTC. Amino acids: CASSYPGVEETQYF.

This rearrangement joins TRBV14 to TRBJ2-7; D uncertain. V was pared by 1 base and J by 3 bases, with 10 bases between. Germline lookup yields CDR1 SGHDN and CDR2 FVKESK. The CDR3 runs 14 residues. DNA of the CDR3: TGTGCCAGCAGCCAAGGGTATCCAAACTACGAGCAGTACTTC. The encoded protein is CASSQGYPNYEQYF.

About this clone itself: The junction shows a germline mismatch at one end, possibly a read error. Distinct nucleotide sequences in the sample also encode this CDR3. The CDR3 bases are TGCGCCAGTCGACTAGCGGGAGGGAACGAGCAGTACTTC. It yields the protein CASRLAGGNEQYF. The rearrangement uses TRBV7-2 and TRBJ2-7; 14 bases align to TRBD2. CDR3 length equals 13 residues. Germline CDR1 is SGHTA and CDR2 is FQGNSA.

J is TRBJ2-1 and V is TRBV6-6, with D perhaps being TRBD1 or TRBD2 (5 bases each). There are 14 residues in the CDR3. Trimming cost V 6 bases and J 4 bases, with 13 bases left between them. The germline gives CDR1 MNHNY, CDR2 SVGAGI (reference sequence). CDR3 nucleotides: TGTGCCAGCAGGGGGGACGGGGTTTACAATGAGCAGTTCTTC. Protein: CASRGDGVYNEQFF.

The chain recombines TRBV6-1 with TRBJ1-2; 8 positions agree with TRBD1. The V and J ends lost 6 bases and 0 bases, in that order; junction bases with no gene match: 6. There are 15 residues in the CDR3. The germline V gene has CDR1 MNHNS and CDR2 SASEGT. The DNA for the CDR3 is TGTGCCAGCAGAGGGACAGGCGGAACTAACTATGGCTACACCTTC. The encoded protein is CASRGTGGTNYGYTF.

This clone was seen a few times. This chain links TRBV2 with TRBJ2-1; 10 bases align to TRBD2. The CDR3 is made up of 15 amino acids. Germline V gene sequence: CDR1 SNHLY, CDR2 FYNNEI. The J segment lost 4 bases and the V segment lost 5 bases, leaving 5 bases of the junction unmatched. CDR3 DNA sequence: TGTGCCAGCAGTCTTCGACTAGCGGGTTACAATGAGCAGTTCTTC. Translating gives CASSLRLAGYNEQFF.

The CDR3 nucleotides read TGTGCCAGCAGCTTAGACGGATCCCTAGGTGCGTTCACCTTC. The encoded protein is CASSLDGSLGAFTF. The genes are TRBV7-9 and TRBJ1-2, with D hard to call. Trimming removed 1 base from V and 13 bases from J, with 19 bases in between. The CDR3 is 14 residues long. Germline V CDR1 and CDR2: SEHNR, FQNEAQ (reference sequence).

The chain employs TRBV7-3 and TRBJ1-1, with D tentatively TRBD1 (6 bases). CDR1 SGHTA and CDR2 FQGTGA come from the germline V gene. The length of the CDR3 is 14 residues. The V gene lost 7 bases and the J gene lost 1 base, with 13 bases spanning the gap. CDR3 in DNA: TGTGCCAGCAAAGTCGGGGGCGGGAACACTGAAGCTTTCTTT. Amino acids: CASKVGGGNTEAFF.

The chain uses TRBV7-8 and TRBJ2-1; TRBD2 might be the D (5 bases). The CDR3 has 16 residues. V dropped 0 bases and J dropped 7 bases, with 16 bases sitting between them. The germline CDR1 and CDR2 sequences are SGHVS and FQNEAQ. CDR3 sequence (DNA): TGTGCCAGCAGCTTAGCGCTGAGACTACTAAAGAATGAGCAGTTCTTC. Protein: CASSLALRLLKNEQFF.

The rearrangement joins TRBV18 to TRBJ1-1; D is ambiguous. Trimming removed 2 bases at V and 1 base at J, with 8 bases between. This CDR3 spans 14 amino acids. CDR1 is KGHSH and CDR2 is LQKENI in the germline V gene. Written as DNA, the CDR3 is TGTGCCAGCTCACCAGGGCTTTCGAACACTGAAGCTTTCTTT. Translating it yields CASSPGLSNTEAFF.